This TCR beta chain originates from a study of neurological immune-mediated disorders. The output of every sequencing run exceeded 160 million TCR-beta sequences, derived from 15-18 subjects. TCRdb re-analysed the 5' RACE reads in MiXCR, keeping a single row per CDR3 protein. Of 30,000 to 45,000 distinct CDR3 sequences listed, about 9.9% are singletons. This clonotype was recorded at least ten times. The CDR3 runs to 14 residues. The J segment lost 1 base and the V segment lost 5 bases, leaving 4 bases of the junction unmatched. Germline V CDR1 and CDR2: DFQATT, SNEGSKA (reference sequence). The J gene is TRBJ1-5, the V gene TRBV20-1; 8 nucleotides line up with TRBD1. Source material: CD4+ T cells from blood. The clonotype was recovered from a woman aged 25 to 39 with HTLV-1-associated myelopathy (HAM/TSP). The CDR3 nucleotides are TGCAGTGCTTGGGACAGGTTCAGCAATCAGCCCCAGCATTTT. This codes for CSAWDRFSNQPQHF.